These 26 T cell receptor beta chains originate from one sample sequenced in a study of graft-versus-host responses after intestinal transplantation. TCRdb's copy holds only in-frame clones and misses some; the assay was immunoSEQ multiplex PCR. Of 11,000 to 15,000 clones listed, almost 30% are singletons. The sample in question was alloreactive CD4+ T cells from a mixed lymphocyte reaction culture, obtained before intestinal transplant. Subset: CFSE-low proliferating T cells sorted from roughly six-day pre-transplant mixed lymphocyte reaction (GvH or HvG direction). The receptors come from a human patient who received an intestinal transplant.

The chain is built from TRBV7-9 and TRBJ1-5; a possible D gene is TRBD1 (5 bases). V was cut by 1 base and J by 6 bases, with 13 bases left in between. This CDR3 comprises 15 residues. Germline V gene sequence: CDR1 SEHNR, CDR2 FQNEAQ (reference sequence). CDR3 bases: TGTGCCAGCAGCTTAGTGGGGGGTTCGGGTCAGCCCCAGCATTTT. This encodes CASSLVGGSGQPQHF. Complete variable domain (other parts from reference TRBV7-9 and TRBJ1-5): DTGVSQNPRHKITKRGQNVTFRCDPISEHNRLYWYRQTLGQGPEFLTYFQNEAQLEKSRLLSDRFSAERPKGSFSTLEIQRTEQGDSAMYLCASSLVGGSGQPQHFGDGTRLSIL.

This clone appeared a few times. The chain uses TRBV4-1 and TRBJ2-5, with TRBD2 matching 9 bases. Germline CDR1 MGHRA, CDR2 YSYEKL. J gave up 8 bases and V 2 bases, and 12 bases lay outside the gene matches. The CDR3 is 16 amino acids. CDR3 coding DNA: TGCGCCAGCAGCCAAAAAACCGCGGGAGGGTCGGGAACCCAGTACTTC. It codes for CASSQKTAGGSGTQYF.

This chain connects TRBV25-1 to TRBJ2-5; the match to TRBD1 covers 9 bases. From germline, CDR1 is MGHDK and CDR2 SYGVNS. CDR3 length: 14 amino acids. The ends lost 5 bases at V and 3 bases at J; junction bases unmatched: 4. Written as DNA, the CDR3 is TGTGCCAGCAGTCCGCGACAGGGGGAAGAGACCCAGTACTTC. It is translated as CASSPRQGEETQYF.

This clone was detected only a few times. This chain links TRBV9 with TRBJ1-4; possible D gene TRBD1, 6 bases. Trimming took 2 bases from V and 5 from J, leaving 10 bases between them. There are 14 residues in the CDR3. CDR1 is SGDLS, CDR2 YYNGEE, per germline. CDR3 DNA sequence: TGTGCCAGCAGCGTTACAGGGCGGAATGAAAAACTGTTTTTT. Its translation: CASSVTGRNEKLFF.

V gene TRBV6-1 combines with J gene TRBJ2-5, with D unclear. The CDR3 length is 15 residues. V lost 6 bases to trimming and J lost 3 bases, with 17 bases between them. Germline-derived CDR1 and CDR2 are MNHNS and SASEGT. In nucleotides, the CDR3 is TGTGCCAGCAGACGCCGCCGGGCATATGAAGAGACCCAGTACTTC. Protein product: CASRRRRAYEETQYF.

In its sample, this clone was seen a few times. The rearrangement links TRBV4-2 to TRBJ2-1, with TRBD2 as a possible D gene (6 bases). This CDR3 has 16 amino acids. Germline V lookup: CDR1 LGHNA, CDR2 YNFKEQ. V shed 4 bases and J shed 0 bases, with 13 bases lying between them. CDR3 DNA sequence: TGTGCCAGCAGCCTCGGACTACCCAGCTCCTACAATGAGCAGTTCTTC. It yields the protein CASSLGLPSSYNEQFF.

The table lists this clone with a few counts. This chain joins TRBV6-7 and TRBJ2-7; D possibly corresponds to TRBD1 (6 bases). TRBV6-7 is sorted into the ORF group, with uncertain function. V was clipped by 6 bases and J by 0 bases, with 12 bases between them. This CDR3 has 14 residues. CDR3 loop: CASSLRDNSYEQYF. In DNA form, the CDR3 reads TGTGCCAGCAGCCTCCGGGACAACTCCTACGAGCAGTACTTC.

The chain joins TRBV4-3 to TRBJ2-5; possible D gene TRBD2, 5 bases. Per the germline V gene, CDR1 is LGHNA and CDR2 is YSLEER. Deletions cut 0 bases from V and 5 bases from J, with 10 bases between. This CDR3 has 14 residues. CDR3 amino acids: CASSQEASRETQYF. In nucleotides, the CDR3 is TGCGCCAGCAGCCAAGAGGCTAGCAGGGAGACCCAGTACTTC.

The chain couples TRBV7-4 to TRBJ1-2; no reliable D call. Germline-derived CDR1 and CDR2 are SGHVT and SQSDAQ. The CDR3 has 16 residues. Trimming left V 3 bases short and J 0 bases short, with 14 bases between. The CDR3 DNA reads as TGTGCCAGCAGCTTCTCCGACGCGACGGCTAACTATGGCTACACCTTC. It encodes CASSFSDATANYGYTF. The complete variable domain, with remaining parts taken from reference TRBV7-4 and TRBJ1-2, reads GAGVSQSPRYKVAKRGRDVALRCDSISGHVTLYWYRQTLGQGSEVLTYSQSDAQRDKSGRPSGRFSAERPERSVSTLKIQRTEQGDSAVYLCASSFSDATANYGYTFGSGTRLTVV.

This clone was detected only a few times. The chain links TRBV5-1 to TRBJ1-1, with TRBD1 matching over 9 bases. J was trimmed by 4 bases and V by 4 bases; bases with no gene match: 5. CDR1 is SGHRS and CDR2 is YFSETQ in the germline V gene. The CDR3 has 14 amino acids. The CDR3 DNA reads as TGCGCCAGCAGCGCGGGACAGGGTGGCACTGAAGCTTTCTTT. Translation: CASSAGQGGTEAFF.

This clone has a single count. J is TRBJ1-1 and V is TRBV19, with D possibly being TRBD1 (5 bases). Trimming shortened V by 7 bases and J by 1 base, and 16 bases separated the two germline ends. The germline gives CDR1 LNHDA, CDR2 SQIVND (reference sequence). The CDR3 totals 15 residues. CDR3 amino acids: CASKWGQGGNTEAFF. The CDR3 nucleotides are TGTGCCAGTAAATGGGGCCAGGGTGGGAACACTGAAGCTTTCTTT.

This clone showed up just a few times. The V and J genes are TRBV5-1 and TRBJ2-5, with 9 nucleotides matching TRBD2. Germline-derived CDR1 and CDR2 are SGHRS and YFSETQ. This CDR3 contains 17 residues. Germline trimming cut 4 bases from V and 3 bases from J; bases unmatched to any gene: 13. This CDR3 is CASSISSGNGAEETQYF. The CDR3 nucleotides are TGCGCCAGCAGCATTTCTAGCGGGAATGGGGCAGAAGAGACCCAGTACTTC. Filled out from reference TRBV5-1 and TRBJ2-5, the complete variable domain reads KAGVTQTPRYLIKTRGQQVTLSCSPISGHRSVSWYQQTPGQGLQFLFEYFSETQRNKGNFPGRFSGRQFSNSRSEMNVSTLELGDSALYLCASSISSGNGAEETQYFGPGTRLLVL.

This clone was seen a few times. The chain is built from TRBV5-1 and TRBJ2-7; possibly TRBD1 for D (5 bases). The germline V gene has CDR1 SGHRS and CDR2 YFSETQ. The V end was cut by 0 bases, the J end by 6 bases, with 13 bases between. This CDR3 has 14 residues. CDR3 protein: CASSLGRDLGEQYF. In DNA form, the CDR3 reads TGCGCCAGCAGCTTGGGCAGGGATCTGGGCGAGCAGTACTTC.

The chain combines TRBV15 with TRBJ2-7; D is perhaps TRBD2 (6 bases). V was cut by 3 bases and J by 3 bases, with 15 bases left in between. This CDR3 is 15 amino acids long. Looked up from germline, CDR1 is LNHNV and CDR2 is YYDKDF (reference sequence). The CDR3 sequence is CATSSPGQGGYEQYF. The CDR3 DNA sequence: TGTGCCACCAGCAGTCCCGGGCAGGGAGGCTACGAGCAGTACTTC.

The chain links TRBV28 to TRBJ2-7; 7 nucleotides match TRBD1. V shed 2 bases, J shed 2 bases, and the junction held 3 bases outside the gene matches. The CDR3 covers 14 residues. Germline CDR1 and CDR2: MDHEN and SYDVKM. The CDR3 DNA follows: TGTGCCAGCAGTTTAGGGCAGGGGGCCTACGAGCAGTACTTC. Amino acid sequence: CASSLGQGAYEQYF.

V is TRBV5-8 and J is TRBJ2-7, with 8 nucleotides matching TRBD1. CDR3 length equals 15 residues. Germline V gene data show CDR1 as SGHTS and CDR2 as YDEGEE. Trimming at V came to 4 bases and at J to 6 bases, leaving 12 bases not matched to a gene. The CDR3 DNA is TGTGCCAGCAGCCCTACTTGGACAGGGCCCTCCGAGCAGTACTTC. It is translated as CASSPTWTGPSEQYF.

This clone was detected only a few times. The rearrangement links TRBV6-5 to TRBJ1-6; 7 bases are a match to TRBD1. The CDR3 length is 15 residues. After removal of 3 bases from V and 9 bases from J, the junction contained 8 bases not matched to a gene. The germline V gene has CDR1 MNHEY and CDR2 SVGAGI. Here the CDR3 DNA reads TGTGCCAGCAGTTATTCCGGGCAGGGGGGTTCACCCCTCCACTTT. It specifies CASSYSGQGGSPLHF.

Details on this clone: A much larger clone sits a single nucleotide away, making a read error possible. This sample also contains other DNA sequences that code for the same CDR3. J is TRBJ2-1 and V is TRBV4-1, with D unresolved. V lost 3 bases and J lost 6, with 12 bases in between. CDR3 length: 14 amino acids. Germline CDR1 and CDR2: MGHRA and YSYEKL. CDR3 nucleotides: TGCGCCAGCAGCCACGGCGGTAAGGGCAATGAGCAGTTCTTC. It translates to CASSHGGKGNEQFF.

Within the sample, this clone is large. This chain links TRBV18 with TRBJ1-3; 7 bases are shared with TRBD1. V was pared by 5 bases and J by 0 bases, with 13 bases of the junction left unmatched. The CDR3 length is 18 residues. Germline V lookup: CDR1 KGHSH, CDR2 LQKENI. DNA for the CDR3: TGTGCCAGCTCAGCTAGAAAGGACAGGATAAGCTCTGGAAACACCATATATTTT. Its translation is CASSARKDRISSGNTIYF.

For this clone: At one end the junction does not follow the germline gene, possibly because of a read error. The rearrangement links TRBV23-1 to TRBJ2-6; D remains unclear. TRBV23-1 is an ORF, with its function uncertain. The CDR3 sequence is 16 residues long. This chain's CDR3 is CASSKSQQSRANVLTF. CDR3 nucleotide sequence: TGCGCCAGCAGTAAATCGCAACAAAGTCGGGCCAACGTCCTGACTTTC.

The chain combines TRBV5-1 with TRBJ1-1; D perhaps matches TRBD1 (6 bases). Between the trimmed V and J ends, which lost 7 bases and 2 bases, there was a span of 15 bases. The CDR3 loop spans 14 amino acids. Germline CDR1 reads SGHRS; CDR2 reads YFSETQ. The CDR3 DNA reads TGCGCCAGCCGGGTTAGACAGGTAAACACTGAAGCTTTCTTT. It encodes CASRVRQVNTEAFF.

This clone has only a few counts. The genes are TRBV5-8 and TRBJ2-7; D gene uncertain. Trimming took off 0 bases at V and 3 bases at J, with 7 bases between the two ends. Germline-derived CDR1 and CDR2 are SGHTS and YDEGEE. CDR3 length equals 13 residues. The CDR3 loop reads CASSLGVGYEQYF. The CDR3 coding sequence is TGTGCCAGCAGCTTGGGGGTCGGCTACGAGCAGTACTTC.

This clone is medium-sized within its sample. V usage is TRBV28 and J usage is TRBJ2-3; D call uncertain. There are 14 residues in the CDR3. V lost 10 bases and J 7 bases, leaving 21 bases between the germline ends. From germline, CDR1 is MDHEN and CDR2 SYDVKM. The chain's CDR3 is CAIQRGGVSNTQYF. The DNA of the CDR3 is TGTGCCATTCAGCGAGGCGGAGTGTCGAATACGCAGTATTTT. The whole variable domain, remainder taken from reference TRBV28 and TRBJ2-3, is DVKVTQSSRYLVKRTGEKVFLECVQDMDHENMFWYRQDPGLGLRLIYFSYDVKMKEKGDIPEGYSVSREKKERFSLILESASTNQTSMYLCAIQRGGVSNTQYFGPGTRLTVL.

Relative to its sample, this clone is medium-sized (0.01 to 0.1%). The rearrangement joins TRBV23-1 to TRBJ1-3, with D tentatively TRBD1 (5 bases). TRBV23-1 is assigned to the ORF class and has an uncertain function. The CDR3 runs 17 residues. V was cut by 3 bases and J by 0 bases, with 15 bases left in between. The CDR3 spells CASSHWNRLSSGNTIYF. The CDR3 region has the DNA TGCGCCAGCAGTCATTGGAACAGGCTTAGCTCTGGAAACACCATATATTTT.

The chain couples TRBV30 to TRBJ1-6; D might be TRBD1 (6 bases). Between the trimmed V and J ends, which lost 6 bases and 11 bases, there was a span of 17 bases. The CDR3 contains 13 residues. The germline CDR1 and CDR2 sequences are GTSNPN and SVGIG (reference sequence). CDR3 nucleotides: TGTGCCTGTATACAGGGTTGGACGGCACCCCTCCACTTT. Translation gives CACIQGWTAPLHF.

The CDR3, as DNA: TGTGCCAGTAGTTTCGTATACACTGAAGCTTTCTTT. Translation: CASSFVYTEAFF. This chain connects TRBV19 to TRBJ1-1; D ambiguous. CDR1 LNHDA and CDR2 SQIVND come from the germline V gene (reference sequence). The CDR3 is made up of 12 amino acids. V was trimmed by 5 bases and J by 3 bases, leaving 7 bases between them. Filled out from reference TRBV19 and TRBJ1-1, the complete variable domain reads DGGITQSPKYLFRKEGQNVTLSCEQNLNHDAMYWYRQDPGQGLRLIYYSQIVNDFQKGDIAEGYSVSREKKESFPLTVTSAQKNPTAFYLCASSFVYTEAFFGQGTRLTVV.